Listed below are T cell receptor beta chains from one sample, sequenced in a study of T cell repertoires in cytomegalovirus infection. No antigen is known for these receptors. TCRdb called the reads again in MiXCR, with one record for every CDR3 protein. The table has some 62,000 distinct CDR3 sequences, roughly a fifth seen once. Here the sequenced sample was CD8+ T cells from cultured PBMCs, taken from culture after CMV antigen stimulation. The receptors stem from a human donor in good health (CMV status not recorded). Some clones in this sample may be carry-over from other donors' samples. CDR3s include the opening cysteine and the closing phenylalanine or tryptophan. The D gene is left open where the match is weak. A row's size may be missing; if present it is once, few, many or a size class.

J: TRBJ1-2; V: TRBV4-1; D: .; size: .; DNA: TGCGCCAGCAGCCATCCGAGCGGGGGGGGATATGGCTACACCTTC; CDR3: CASSHPSGGGYGYTF
J: TRBJ1-6; V: TRBV7-4; D: .; size: .; DNA: TGTGCCATCAGCTTTATCCTGTCTGGGGCACCCCTCCACTTT; CDR3: CAISFILSGAPLHF
J: TRBJ2-1; V: TRBV12-3/TRBV12-4; D: TRBD1; size: few; DNA: TGTGCCAGCAAAGACGACAGGGGATTTTACAATGAGCAGTTCTTC; CDR3: CASKDDRGFYNEQFF
J: TRBJ2-5; V: TRBV20-1; D: .; size: few; DNA: TGCAGTGCTAGGAGTGGGTCGGAAGAGACCCAGTACTTC; CDR3: CSARSGSEETQYF
J: TRBJ1-4; V: TRBV12-5; D: .; size: .; DNA: TGTGCTAGTGGTTTGGTACGAAAGGGCGCAACTAATGAAAAACTGTTTTTT; CDR3: CASGLVRKGATNEKLFF
J: TRBJ2-6; V: TRBV7-9; D: TRBD1; size: .; DNA: TGTGCCAGCAGCCCACGACAGGGGAGTTTGGCTGGGGCCAACGTCCTGACTTTC; CDR3: CASSPRQGSLAGANVLTF
J: TRBJ2-1; V: TRBV6-4; D: .; size: once; DNA: TGTGCCAGCAGTGACTCTCCGGGTTTGGGAAATGAGCAGTTCTTC; CDR3: CASSDSPGLGNEQFF
J: TRBJ2-3; V: TRBV9; D: .; size: .; DNA: TGTGCCAGCAGCGTTCCCGGGGGTTACTCAGATACGCAGTATTTT; CDR3: CASSVPGGYSDTQYF
J: TRBJ2-7; V: TRBV14; D: .; size: .; DNA: TGTGCCAGCAGCCAAGACGGCAGGACACCCCCGGAGCAGTACTTC; CDR3: CASSQDGRTPPEQYF
J: TRBJ1-1; V: TRBV7-8; D: .; size: few; DNA: TGTGCCAGCAGCCCTAGGGTTACTACGGCGAACACTGAAGCTTTCTTT; CDR3: CASSPRVTTANTEAFF
J: TRBJ2-1; V: TRBV19; D: TRBD1; size: .; DNA: TGTGCCAGTAGGGGACAGGGGGCGAACAATGAGCAGTTCTTC; CDR3: CASRGQGANNEQFF
J: TRBJ2-7; V: TRBV7-2; D: .; size: many; DNA: TGTGCCAGCAGCTTAATACAGGGTTCCCAACCTTACGAGCAGTACTTC; CDR3: CASSLIQGSQPYEQYF
J: TRBJ2-4; V: TRBV10-3; D: .; size: few; DNA: TGTGCCATCAGTGAGGCCAGGGACAAAAACATTCAGTACTTC; CDR3: CAISEARDKNIQYF
J: TRBJ2-1; V: TRBV7-6; D: .; size: .; DNA: TGTGCCAGCAGCTTTCAGGACGAGCAGTTCTTC; CDR3: CASSFQDEQFF
J: TRBJ2-3; V: TRBV6-1; D: TRBD2; size: .; DNA: TGTGCCAGCAGTGAAACTAGCGGGCAGCTAGCAGATACGCAGTATTTT; CDR3: CASSETSGQLADTQYF